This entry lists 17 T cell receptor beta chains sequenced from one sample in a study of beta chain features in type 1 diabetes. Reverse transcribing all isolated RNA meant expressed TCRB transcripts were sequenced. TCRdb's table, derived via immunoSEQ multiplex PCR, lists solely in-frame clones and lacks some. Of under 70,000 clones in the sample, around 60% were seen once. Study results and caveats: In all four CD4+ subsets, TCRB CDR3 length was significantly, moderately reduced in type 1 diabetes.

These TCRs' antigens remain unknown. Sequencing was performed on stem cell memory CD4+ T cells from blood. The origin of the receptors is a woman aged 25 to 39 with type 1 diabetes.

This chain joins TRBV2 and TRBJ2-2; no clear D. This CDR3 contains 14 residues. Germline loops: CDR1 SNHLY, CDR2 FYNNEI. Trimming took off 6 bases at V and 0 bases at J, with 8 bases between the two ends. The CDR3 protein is CASSSRPNTGELFF. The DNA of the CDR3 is TGTGCCAGCAGCTCCCGTCCGAACACCGGGGAGCTGTTTTTT.

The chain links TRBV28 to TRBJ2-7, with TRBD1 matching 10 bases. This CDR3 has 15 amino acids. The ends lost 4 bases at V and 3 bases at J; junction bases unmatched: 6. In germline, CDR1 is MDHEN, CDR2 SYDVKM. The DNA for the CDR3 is TGTGCCAGCAGTTCCCATAGGACAGGGGGCTACGAGCAGTACTTC. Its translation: CASSSHRTGGYEQYF.

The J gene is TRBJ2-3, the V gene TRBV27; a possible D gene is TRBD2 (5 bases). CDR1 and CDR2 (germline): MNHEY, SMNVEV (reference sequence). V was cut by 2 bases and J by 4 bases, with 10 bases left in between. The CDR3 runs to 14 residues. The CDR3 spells CASSLRQEADTQYF. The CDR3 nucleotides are TGTGCCAGCAGTTTACGGCAGGAGGCAGATACGCAGTATTTT.

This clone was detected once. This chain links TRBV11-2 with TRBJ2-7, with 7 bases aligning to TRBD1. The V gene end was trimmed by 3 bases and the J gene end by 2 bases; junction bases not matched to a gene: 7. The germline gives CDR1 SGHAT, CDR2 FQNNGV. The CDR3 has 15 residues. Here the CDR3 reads CASSFNRDSPYEQYF. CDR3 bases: TGTGCCAGCAGCTTTAACCGGGACAGCCCCTACGAGCAGTACTTC.

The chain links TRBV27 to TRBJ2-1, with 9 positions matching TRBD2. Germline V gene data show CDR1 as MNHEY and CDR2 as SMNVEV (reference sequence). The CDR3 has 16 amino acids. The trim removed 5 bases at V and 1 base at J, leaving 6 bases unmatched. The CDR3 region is CASSPLAGRSYNEQFF. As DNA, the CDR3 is TGTGCCAGCAGTCCCCTAGCGGGAAGGTCCTACAATGAGCAGTTCTTC.

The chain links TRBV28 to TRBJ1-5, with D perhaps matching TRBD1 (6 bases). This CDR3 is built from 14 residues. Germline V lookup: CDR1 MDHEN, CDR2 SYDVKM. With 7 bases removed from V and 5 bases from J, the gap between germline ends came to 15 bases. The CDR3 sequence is CASTSGPGDQPQHF. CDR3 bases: TGTGCCAGCACCTCTGGGCCAGGGGATCAGCCCCAGCATTTT.

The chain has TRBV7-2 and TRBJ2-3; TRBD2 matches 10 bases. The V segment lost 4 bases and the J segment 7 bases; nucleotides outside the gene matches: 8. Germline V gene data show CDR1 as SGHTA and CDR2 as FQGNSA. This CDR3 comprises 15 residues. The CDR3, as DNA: TGTGCCAGCAGCTCCGGGACTAGCGACACTTATACGCAGTATTTT. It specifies CASSSGTSDTYTQYF.

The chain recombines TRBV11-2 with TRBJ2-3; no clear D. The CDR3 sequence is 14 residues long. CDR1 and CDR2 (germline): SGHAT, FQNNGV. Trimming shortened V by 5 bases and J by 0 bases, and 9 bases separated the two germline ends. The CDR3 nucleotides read TGTGCCAGCAGCGCCTGGCTTAGCACAGATACGCAGTATTTT. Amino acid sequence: CASSAWLSTDTQYF.

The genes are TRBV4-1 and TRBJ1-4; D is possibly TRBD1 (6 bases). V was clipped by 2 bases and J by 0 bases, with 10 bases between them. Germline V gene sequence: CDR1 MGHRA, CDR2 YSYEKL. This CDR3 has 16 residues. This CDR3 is CASSQKGQSTNEKLFF. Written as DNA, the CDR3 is TGCGCCAGCAGCCAAAAAGGACAGTCAACTAATGAAAAACTGTTTTTT.

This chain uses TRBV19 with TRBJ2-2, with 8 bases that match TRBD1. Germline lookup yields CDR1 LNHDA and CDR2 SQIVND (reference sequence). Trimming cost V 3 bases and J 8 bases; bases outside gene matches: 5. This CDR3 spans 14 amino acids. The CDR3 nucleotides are TGTGCCAGTAGTATCGCAGGGGGCGGGGGGGAGCTGTTTTTT. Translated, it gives CASSIAGGGGELFF.

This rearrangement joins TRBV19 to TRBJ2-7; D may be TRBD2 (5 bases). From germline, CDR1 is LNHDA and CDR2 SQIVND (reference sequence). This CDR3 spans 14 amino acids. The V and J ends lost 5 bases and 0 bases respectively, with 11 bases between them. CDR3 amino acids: CASSPHRDSYEQYF. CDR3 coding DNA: TGTGCCAGTAGTCCCCATCGGGACTCCTACGAGCAGTACTTC.

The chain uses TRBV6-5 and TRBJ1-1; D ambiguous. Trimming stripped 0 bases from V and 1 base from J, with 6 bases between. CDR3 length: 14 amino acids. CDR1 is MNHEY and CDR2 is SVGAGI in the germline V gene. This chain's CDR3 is CASSYSDWNTEAFF. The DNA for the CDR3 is TGTGCCAGCAGTTACTCGGACTGGAACACTGAAGCTTTCTTT.

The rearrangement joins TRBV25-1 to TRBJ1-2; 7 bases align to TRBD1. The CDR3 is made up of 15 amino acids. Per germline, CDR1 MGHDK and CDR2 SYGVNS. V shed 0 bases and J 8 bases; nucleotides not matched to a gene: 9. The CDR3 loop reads CASSEYGAGGMGYTF. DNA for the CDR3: TGTGCCAGCAGTGAATATGGGGCAGGGGGGATGGGCTACACCTTC.

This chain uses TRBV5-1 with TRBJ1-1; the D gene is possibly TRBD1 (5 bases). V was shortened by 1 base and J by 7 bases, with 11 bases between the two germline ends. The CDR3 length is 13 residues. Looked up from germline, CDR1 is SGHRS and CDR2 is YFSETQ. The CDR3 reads CASSLLGVGEAFF. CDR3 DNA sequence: TGCGCCAGCAGCTTGCTAGGGGTAGGTGAAGCTTTCTTT.

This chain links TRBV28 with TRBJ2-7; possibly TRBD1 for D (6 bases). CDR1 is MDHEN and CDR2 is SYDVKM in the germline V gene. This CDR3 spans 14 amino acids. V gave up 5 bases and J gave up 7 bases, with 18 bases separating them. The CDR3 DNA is TGTGCCAGCAGTCTACAGGGTGGGCAAAGTGAGCAGTACTTC. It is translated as CASSLQGGQSEQYF.

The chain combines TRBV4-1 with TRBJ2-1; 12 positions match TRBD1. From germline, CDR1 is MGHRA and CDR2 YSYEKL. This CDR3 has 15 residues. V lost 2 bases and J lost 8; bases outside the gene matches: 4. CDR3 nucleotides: TGCGCCAGCAGCCAACCCGGGACAGGGGGCGATGAGCAGTTCTTC. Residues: CASSQPGTGGDEQFF.

The CDR3 loop reads CASITETDTQYF. The CDR3 DNA reads TGTGCCAGCATAACCGAGACAGATACGCAGTATTTT. This rearrangement joins TRBV6-1 to TRBJ2-3; D is ambiguous. This CDR3 has 12 residues. Germline V gene sequence: CDR1 MNHNS, CDR2 SASEGT. V was shortened by 7 bases and J by 3 bases, with 8 bases between the two germline ends.